This passage covers 15 T cell receptor beta chains from one sample sequenced in a study of PD-L1 blockade in urothelial cancer. Clones were sequenced by immunoSEQ multiplex PCR, and TCRdb holds only the in-frame ones, with some missing. The sample holds more than 45,000 clones, 70% to 90% seen once. Sequencing was performed on PBMCs, taken around atezolizumab (anti-PD-L1) treatment. These receptors were obtained from a man older than 75 with urothelial cancer.

This clone showed up just a few times. The chain joins TRBV2 to TRBJ1-1, with D possibly TRBD1 on 6 matching bases. Germline loops: CDR1 SNHLY, CDR2 FYNNEI. The CDR3 spans 14 residues. Trimming pared 4 bases from V and 1 base from J, leaving 10 bases between. This CDR3 reads CASSVRGKNTEAFF. CDR3 sequence (DNA): TGTGCCAGCAGTGTTAGGGGGAAGAACACTGAAGCTTTCTTT.

The chain recombines TRBV10-3 with TRBJ1-2, with D possibly being TRBD1 (6 bases). CDR1 is ENHRY, CDR2 SYGVKD, per germline. CDR3 length: 14 residues. Trimming removed 3 bases from V and 4 bases from J, with 12 bases in between. DNA of the CDR3: TGTGCCATCAGTGAAGGCAGGGGTGGCTATGGCTACACCTTC. This gives the protein CAISEGRGGYGYTF.

The chain combines TRBV7-2 with TRBJ2-3; the match to TRBD2 covers 12 bases. Germline CDR1 SGHTA, CDR2 FQGNSA. With 4 bases clipped from V and 3 bases from J, the junction kept 2 bases outside the gene matches. This CDR3 is built from 15 residues. The CDR3 DNA is TGTGCCAGCAGCTGGACTAGCGGGAAGACAGATACGCAGTATTTT. Its translation: CASSWTSGKTDTQYF.

The chain recombines TRBV10-3 with TRBJ1-5; 7 bases are shared with TRBD1. The germline V gene encodes CDR1 ENHRY and CDR2 SYGVKD. The CDR3 is 16 amino acids. The junction had 3 bases not matched to a gene; V was cut back by 0 bases and J by 1 base. CDR3 nucleotide sequence: TGTGCCATCAGTGAGTCAGGGGGCGTAAGCAATCAGCCCCAGCATTTT. It yields the protein CAISESGGVSNQPQHF.

This clone was detected only once. CDR3 region: CASYRPGGQETQYF. In DNA form, the CDR3 reads TGTGCCAGCTATCGCCCAGGGGGGCAAGAGACCCAGTACTTC. The chain joins TRBV6-6 to TRBJ2-5; TRBD1 is a possible D gene (7 bases). This CDR3 region has 14 residues. Germline CDR1 and CDR2: MNHNY and SVGAGI (reference sequence). Trimming shortened V by 8 bases and J by 2 bases, and 15 bases separated the two germline ends.

This chain uses TRBV15 with TRBJ1-3; a possible D gene is TRBD1 (6 bases). The CDR3 sequence is 15 residues long. Trimming took 3 bases from V and 2 from J, leaving 11 bases between them. Germline CDR1 LNHNV, CDR2 YYDKDF (reference sequence). CDR3 DNA sequence: TGTGCCACCAGCAGGGAGACAGGAACTGGAAACACCATATATTTT. Encoded protein: CATSRETGTGNTIYF.

The CDR3 nucleotides read TGCGCCAGCAGCCGAGGAGGGTCGACAGATACGCAGTATTTT. It encodes CASSRGGSTDTQYF. The gene calls are TRBV5-1 and TRBJ2-3, with a tentative D call TRBD2 (6 bases). V was trimmed by 4 bases and J by 3 bases, leaving 12 bases between them. Germline CDR1 is SGHRS and CDR2 is YFSETQ. The CDR3 length is 14 residues.

This clone was observed a handful of times. This chain uses TRBV11-3 with TRBJ2-6; tentative D call: TRBD2 (6 bases). Trimming stripped 5 bases from V and 2 bases from J, with 13 bases between. In germline, CDR1 is SGHNT, CDR2 YENEEA. This CDR3 is built from 16 residues. CDR3 sequence: CASSGGRQPGANVLTF. The DNA for the CDR3 is TGTGCCAGCAGCGGAGGGCGACAGCCTGGGGCCAACGTCCTGACTTTC.

The chain combines TRBV11-2 with TRBJ2-7, with no clear D. The germline V gene has CDR1 SGHAT and CDR2 FQNNGV. CDR3 size: 12 residues. V gave up 6 bases and J gave up 3 bases, with 9 bases separating them. DNA for the CDR3: TGTGCCAGCAGTCCGTCTAACTACGAGCAGTACTTC. Translating it yields CASSPSNYEQYF.

This clone was counted a single time. The J gene is TRBJ1-2, the V gene TRBV9; D gene unclear. Germline loops: CDR1 SGDLS, CDR2 YYNGEE. The CDR3 covers 15 residues. V was shortened by 0 bases and J by 1 base, with 10 bases between the two germline ends. CDR3 sequence reads: CASSVGQSFNYGYTF. The DNA for the CDR3 is TGTGCCAGCAGCGTAGGGCAGTCGTTTAACTATGGCTACACCTTC.

The rearrangement links TRBV28 to TRBJ1-1; possibly TRBD1 for D (5 bases). The CDR3 length is 14 residues. The germline CDR1 and CDR2 sequences are MDHEN and SYDVKM. With 5 bases removed from V and 0 bases from J, the gap between germline ends came to 10 bases. The CDR3 nucleotides read TGTGCCAGCAGTCTTCAGGGCATGAACACTGAAGCTTTCTTT. As protein: CASSLQGMNTEAFF.

The chain joins TRBV10-1 to TRBJ2-5, with D tentatively TRBD2 (5 bases). The J call may be faulty, since TRBJ2-7 better matches the DNA end. The CDR3 has 14 amino acids. Germline CDR1 WNHNN, CDR2 SYGVQD (reference sequence). As DNA, the CDR3 is TGCGCCAGCAGTGAGTCTGGGAGCTCCTACGAGCAGTACTTC. This translates into CASSESGSSYEQYF.

V gene TRBV6-1 combines with J gene TRBJ1-1; D is uncertain. The CDR3 has 13 amino acids. V was pared by 11 bases and J by 0 bases, with 13 bases between. Germline lookup yields CDR1 MNHNS and CDR2 SASEGT. DNA for the CDR3: TGTGCCCTCAATGGGCAGTTGAACACTGAAGCTTTCTTT. It specifies CALNGQLNTEAFF.

This chain connects TRBV5-4 to TRBJ2-3; D is undetermined. Germline V CDR1 and CDR2: SGHNT, YYREEE (reference sequence). The CDR3 is 14 amino acids. V gave up 10 bases and J gave up 6 bases, with 21 bases separating them. CDR3 loop: CACHSETPPDTQYF. In DNA form, the CDR3 reads TGTGCCTGCCACTCGGAGACCCCCCCGGATACGCAGTATTTT. The full variable domain, completed using reference TRBV5-4 and TRBJ2-3, is ETGVTQSPTHLIKTRGQQVTLRCSSQSGHNTVSWYQQALGQGPQFIFQYYREEENGRGNFPPRFSGLQFPNYSSELNVNALELDDSALYLCACHSETPPDTQYFGPGTRLTVL.

The chain links TRBV19 to TRBJ2-2; TRBD2 aligns across 12 bases. Trimming cost V 5 bases and J 3 bases; bases outside gene matches: 13. The CDR3 sequence is 19 residues long. Germline-derived CDR1 and CDR2 are LNHDA and SQIVND (reference sequence). CDR3 sequence: CASSGGGRLAGVDTGELFF. The CDR3 DNA reads as TGTGCCAGTAGTGGGGGTGGGAGACTAGCGGGAGTGGACACCGGGGAGCTGTTTTTT.